This is a list of T cell receptor beta chains from one sample in a study of relationships among human T cell subsets. One entry per CDR3 protein, called by TCRdb with MiXCR from the multiplex PCR reads. This table holds approximately 15,000 distinct CDR3 sequences, roughly three fifths found once. Sequenced input: Tregs sorted from blood. The receptors here all came from a man between 40 and 49 years old in good health. The CDR3 runs from the conserved cysteine through the conserved F or W. The D gene is left open where the match is weak. Clone size, where shown, is once, few, many, or a class for clones that have expanded.

CDR3 protein | CDR3 DNA | D gene | V gene | clone size | J gene
CASSTSQGALQGEQYF | TGTGCCAGCAGCACCTCACAGGGGGCGCTTCAGGGGGAGCAGTACTTC | TRBD1 | TRBV28 | few | TRBJ2-7
CASSMFPSNEQFF | TGTGCCAGTAGTATGTTTCCGAGCAATGAGCAGTTCTTC | NA | TRBV19 | NA | TRBJ2-1
CASASADTQYF | TGTGCCAGCGCCAGCGCAGATACGCAGTATTTT | NA | TRBV27 | few | TRBJ2-3
CASSLEGVGGTQYF | TGTGCCAGCAGCTTAGAGGGGGTGGGAGGGACCCAGTACTTC | NA | TRBV11-2 | few | TRBJ2-5
CSVEDQARGTQYF | TGCAGCGTTGAAGATCAGGCGAGAGGGACCCAGTACTTC | NA | TRBV29-1 | NA | TRBJ2-5
CASRAGGSSYEQYF | TGTGCCAGCAGGGCGGGGGGGAGCTCCTACGAGCAGTACTTC | TRBD2 | TRBV11-2 | NA | TRBJ2-7
CSVVTDRRYTEAFF | TGCAGCGTTGTGACGGACAGGCGCTACACTGAAGCTTTCTTT | TRBD1 | TRBV29-1 | once | TRBJ1-1
CASRLAGVETQYF | TGTGCCAGCAGATTAGCGGGAGTGGAGACCCAGTACTTC | TRBD2 | TRBV28 | NA | TRBJ2-5
CASSIRTSLETQYF | TGTGCCAGTAGTATTAGGACTAGTTTAGAGACCCAGTACTTC | TRBD2 | TRBV19 | few | TRBJ2-5
CATLSTGESSPLHF | TGTGCCACCTTATCGACAGGGGAAAGCTCACCCCTCCACTTT | TRBD1 | TRBV5-4 | NA | TRBJ1-6
CASSLIQDTQYF | TGTGCCAGCAGTTTAATTCAGGATACGCAGTATTTT | NA | TRBV28 | NA | TRBJ2-3
CASSLTGGIHERYF | TGTGCCAGCAGTTTGACAGGGGGAATTCACGAGCGGTACTTC | TRBD1 | TRBV27 | NA | TRBJ2-7
CASSQPTGVGNIQYF | TGCGCCAGCAGCCAACCCACAGGGGTAGGAAACATTCAGTACTTC | TRBD1 | TRBV4-1 | NA | TRBJ2-4
CSARRGYTQYF | TGCAGTGCTCGACGTGGTTATACGCAGTATTTT | NA | TRBV20-1 | NA | TRBJ2-3
CASSLRDRANYGYTF | TGTGCCAGCAGTTTACGGGACAGAGCTAACTATGGCTACACCTTC | TRBD1 | TRBV6-2/TRBV6-3 | NA | TRBJ1-2
CASSLDSGNEQFF | TGCGCCAGCAGCTTGGACTCAGGGAATGAGCAGTTCTTC | NA | TRBV5-1 | few | TRBJ2-1
CSADGGPYNEQFF | TGCAGTGCCGACGGGGGGCCCTACAATGAGCAGTTCTTC | NA | TRBV20-1 | NA | TRBJ2-1
CAWSLGVANGYTF | TGTGCCTGGAGTCTAGGGGTAGCAAATGGCTACACCTTC | NA | TRBV30 | once | TRBJ1-2
CASSSAGTSQYNEQFF | TGTGCCAGCAGTTCGGCCGGGACGAGTCAATACAATGAGCAGTTCTTC | NA | TRBV28 | medium-sized | TRBJ2-1
CASSGDRDSGNTIYF | TGTGCCAGCAGCGGAGACAGAGACTCTGGAAACACCATATATTTT | NA | TRBV11-1 | NA | TRBJ1-3
CSVEGHEAGYNEQFF | TGCAGCGTTGAAGGGCACGAGGCAGGGTACAATGAGCAGTTCTTC | NA | TRBV29-1 | NA | TRBJ2-1
CASSLGQMSSYEQYF | TGCGCCAGCAGCTTAGGACAGATGAGCTCCTACGAGCAGTACTTC | NA | TRBV4-1 | NA | TRBJ2-7
CASNYIFGDTQYF | TGTGCCAGCAACTACATCTTTGGAGATACGCAGTATTTT | NA | TRBV2 | NA | TRBJ2-3
CASSERGLSTGELFF | TGTGCCAGCAGTGAACGGGGACTTAGCACCGGGGAGCTGTTTTTT | NA | TRBV2 | NA | TRBJ2-2
CSAPGTQETQYF | TGCAGTGCTCCCGGGACTCAAGAGACCCAGTACTTC | NA | TRBV20-1 | NA | TRBJ2-5
CASRRDRAREQYF | TGCGCCAGCAGGCGGGACAGGGCAAGGGAGCAGTACTTC | TRBD1 | TRBV5-1 | NA | TRBJ2-7
CSASTVNSNQPQHF | TGCAGTGCTTCGACTGTTAATAGCAATCAGCCCCAGCATTTT | NA | TRBV20-1 | NA | TRBJ1-5
CASRGLAGYNEQFF | TGTGCCAGCAGAGGACTAGCGGGCTACAATGAGCAGTTCTTC | TRBD2 | TRBV2 | NA | TRBJ2-1
CSARDIGGNTEAFF | TGCAGTGCTAGAGATATTGGGGGGAACACTGAAGCTTTCTTT | NA | TRBV20-1 | NA | TRBJ1-1
CASRKTGFSNQPQHF | TGTGCCAGCAGAAAGACAGGGTTTAGCAATCAGCCCCAGCATTTT | TRBD1 | TRBV28 | few | TRBJ1-5
CSARDYGQGRNEQFF | TGCAGTGCTAGAGATTATGGACAGGGACGCAATGAGCAGTTCTTC | TRBD1 | TRBV20-1 | NA | TRBJ2-1
CASSEYKRGPSLYNEQFF | TGTGCCAGCAGTGAATATAAAAGGGGCCCATCACTTTACAATGAGCAGTTCTTC | NA | TRBV6-6 | NA | TRBJ2-1
CASSFGVRVSHEQFF | TGCGCCAGCAGCTTCGGGGTTAGGGTCTCACATGAGCAGTTCTTC | NA | TRBV5-1 | NA | TRBJ2-1
CAISRGTGEGYGYTF | TGTGCCATCAGCAGAGGGACAGGGGAGGGGTATGGCTACACCTTC | TRBD1 | TRBV10-3 | few | TRBJ1-2
CASSWDRSSYNEQFF | TGTGCCAGCAGTTGGGACAGGAGCTCCTACAATGAGCAGTTCTTC | TRBD1 | TRBV28 | few | TRBJ2-1
CAIRKGQEDNEQFF | TGTGCCATCAGGAAAGGACAGGAGGACAATGAGCAGTTCTTC | TRBD1 | TRBV10-3 | few | TRBJ2-1
CASSLGSAARGSPLHF | TGTGCCAGCAGCTTGGGGTCGGCCGCACGGGGTTCACCCCTCCACTTT | NA | TRBV7-9 | NA | TRBJ1-6
CASHSGRADTQYF | TGTGCCAGTCATAGCGGGAGGGCGGATACGCAGTATTTT | TRBD2 | TRBV6-1 | NA | TRBJ2-3
CASRRTGGDEQFF | TGTGCCAGCAGGCGGACAGGGGGCGATGAGCAGTTCTTC | TRBD1 | TRBV2 | NA | TRBJ2-1
CASSYSVAGAQETQYF | TGTGCCAGCAGTTACTCTGTGGCGGGGGCTCAAGAGACCCAGTACTTC | NA | TRBV6-6 | NA | TRBJ2-5
CASSSRDSRNYEQYF | TGTGCCAGCAGCTCCCGGGACAGCCGAAACTACGAGCAGTACTTC | TRBD1 | TRBV7-9 | medium-sized | TRBJ2-7
CSARGDRGMNTEAFF | TGCAGTGCTAGAGGGGACAGGGGCATGAACACTGAAGCTTTCTTT | TRBD1 | TRBV20-1 | NA | TRBJ1-1